The rows below give T cell receptor beta chains drawn from one sample of a study of shared clonotypes between healthy human individuals. Method: immunoSEQ multiplex PCR; TCRdb's copy keeps in-frame clones and lacks some. The sample contains around 2.5 million clones, 80% to 95% of which appear only once. Sequenced material: naive CD4+ T cells from PBMCs. Source of these receptors: a young man in good health. Some clones in this sample may be carry-over from other donors' samples. CDR3s include the opening cysteine and the closing phenylalanine or tryptophan. D genes are given only for firm matches. Rows give clone size only sometimes, using once, few, many, or a class for an expanded clone.

.,TRBV7-2,TRBJ2-7,TRBD2,TGTGCCAGCAGCTCGTCGACTAGCGGGGGCACCTACGAGCAGTACTTC,CASSSSTSGGTYEQYF
.,TRBV2,TRBJ2-1,.,TGTGCCAGCAGTGAAGGCTCCTACGGCCTTTCATTCTTC,CASSEGSYGLSFF
.,TRBV19,TRBJ2-7,TRBD1,TGTGCCAGTAGTACACCGGGACAGGGTGTTTACGAGCAGTACTTC,CASSTPGQGVYEQYF
.,TRBV28,TRBJ2-3,.,TGTGCCAGCGCACTCGGGACGATGACAGATACGCAGTATTTT,CASALGTMTDTQYF
.,TRBV6-1,TRBJ2-1,TRBD2,TGTGCCAGCAGTGAAGCGCGACTAGCGGGGAACAATGAGCAGTTCTTC,CASSEARLAGNNEQFF
.,TRBV7-3,TRBJ2-1,.,TGTGCCAGCAGCTCTAGCGATGGTGAGCAGTTCTTC,CASSSSDGEQFF
.,TRBV9,TRBJ2-7,TRBD1,TGTGCCAGCAGCGTTGGACAGGGCGGGAATTACGAGCAGTACTTC,CASSVGQGGNYEQYF
.,TRBV7-3,TRBJ2-1,TRBD2,TGTGCCAGCAGCTCACGACTAGCGGACTACAATGAGCAGTTCTTC,CASSSRLADYNEQFF
.,TRBV28,TRBJ2-1,TRBD1,TGTGCCAGCAGTTTCTCCCGACAGGGGATAACTTACAATGAGCAGTTCTTC,CASSFSRQGITYNEQFF
.,TRBV5-4,TRBJ2-7,TRBD2,TGTGCCAGCACACGGGGAGCGGGGGACACCTACGAGCAGTACTTC,CASTRGAGDTYEQYF
.,TRBV6-1,TRBJ2-7,.,TGTGCCAGCAGTGAAAACCCGTCCTCTAGCGAGCAGTACTTC,CASSENPSSSEQYF
.,TRBV12-5,TRBJ2-3,TRBD2,TGTGCTAGTGGTTTCGGGACTAGCGGGAGAGTAGATACGCAGTATTTT,CASGFGTSGRVDTQYF
.,TRBV5-1,TRBJ1-4,.,TGCGCCAGCAGCTTGGGTGGGTCTAATGAAAAACTGTTTTTT,CASSLGGSNEKLFF
.,TRBV6-5,TRBJ2-7,.,TGTGCCACAACCCCCCCGGGACTTAACGAGCAGTACTTC,CATTPPGLNEQYF
.,TRBV7-9,TRBJ2-7,.,TGTGCCAGCGGGAAGGCAGGGCCCTACGAGCAGTACTTC,CASGKAGPYEQYF
few,TRBV9,TRBJ1-5,TRBD1,TGTGCCAGCAGCGGACAGGGGAATCAGCCCCAGCATTTT,CASSGQGNQPQHF
.,TRBV10-3,TRBJ1-3,.,TGTGCCATCAGTGAGTCGGTCCTCTCTGGAAACACCATATATTTT,CAISESVLSGNTIYF
once,TRBV5-1,TRBJ1-6,.,TGCGCCAGCAGCTTCACAGCGGATTCACCCCTCCACTTT,CASSFTADSPLHF
.,TRBV18,TRBJ1-3,.,TGTGCCAGCTCACCACAAGGGGTCTCTGGAAACACCATATATTTT,CASSPQGVSGNTIYF
.,TRBV30,TRBJ1-6,TRBD1,TGTGCCTGGAGTTGGGACAGCTATAATTCACCCCTCCACTTT,CAWSWDSYNSPLHF
.,TRBV11-3,TRBJ2-7,.,TGTGCCAGCAGCTTAACGGGCCAGTCCTACGAGCAGTACTTC,CASSLTGQSYEQYF
.,TRBV5-1,TRBJ1-4,.,TGCGCCAGCAGCTCTCGGGCCAGCGGTGAAAAACTGTTTTTT,CASSSRASGEKLFF